These 4 T cell receptor beta chains came from one sample sequenced in a study of T cell clones after liver transplantation. Assay used: immunoSEQ multiplex PCR; TCRdb lists only in-frame clones, some missing. The sample includes fewer than 65,000 clones, approximately 77% of them seen just once. The sample was CD4+ T cells from blood, taken at the 22-month timepoint. These receptors all come from a human patient who received a liver transplant. The T cells may partly be graft donor cells.

The gene calls are TRBV19 and TRBJ1-2; no reliable D call. Trimming removed 5 bases at V and 4 bases at J, with 11 bases between. This CDR3 comprises 13 residues. In germline, CDR1 is LNHDA, CDR2 SQIVND (reference sequence). CDR3 coding DNA: TGTGCCAGTAGTTATCCAGGTGCCTATGGCTACACCTTC. It is translated as CASSYPGAYGYTF.

V gene TRBV19 combines with J gene TRBJ2-7; no clear D. Trimming shortened V by 4 bases and J by 6 bases, and 13 bases separated the two germline ends. The germline gives CDR1 LNHDA, CDR2 SQIVND (reference sequence). The CDR3 is made up of 13 amino acids. Here the CDR3 DNA reads TGTGCCAGTAGTACTACGACGGTTGGCGAGCAGTACTTC. Its protein is CASSTTTVGEQYF. Full variable domain (missing parts from reference TRBV19 and TRBJ2-7): DGGITQSPKYLFRKEGQNVTLSCEQNLNHDAMYWYRQDPGQGLRLIYYSQIVNDFQKGDIAEGYSVSREKKESFPLTVTSAQKNPTAFYLCASSTTTVGEQYFGPGTRLTVT.

The CDR3 here is CASRRRSGMNTGELFF. The CDR3 nucleotides are TGCGCCAGCAGAAGGAGGAGCGGAATGAACACCGGGGAGCTGTTTTTT. The chain carries TRBV5-1 and TRBJ2-2; D may be TRBD2 (5 bases). V was pared by 5 bases and J by 1 base, with 15 bases between. This CDR3 is 16 amino acids long. Looked up from germline, CDR1 is SGHRS and CDR2 is YFSETQ.

This clone was counted a single time. This chain links TRBV7-6 with TRBJ2-2; D is possibly TRBD1 or TRBD2 (5 bases each). V was clipped by 5 bases and J by 5 bases, with 12 bases between them. Looked up from germline, CDR1 is SGHVS and CDR2 is FNYEAQ. There are 14 residues in the CDR3. CDR3 sequence: CASSPREGTGELFF. DNA for the CDR3: TGTGCCAGCAGCCCACGCGAGGGGACCGGGGAGCTGTTTTTT. The complete variable domain, with remaining parts taken from reference TRBV7-6 and TRBJ2-2, reads GAGVSQSPRYKVTKRGQDVALRCDPISGHVSLYWYRQALGQGPEFLTYFNYEAQQDKSGLPNDRFSAERPEGSISTLTIQRTEQRDSAMYRCASSPREGTGELFFGEGSRLTVL.